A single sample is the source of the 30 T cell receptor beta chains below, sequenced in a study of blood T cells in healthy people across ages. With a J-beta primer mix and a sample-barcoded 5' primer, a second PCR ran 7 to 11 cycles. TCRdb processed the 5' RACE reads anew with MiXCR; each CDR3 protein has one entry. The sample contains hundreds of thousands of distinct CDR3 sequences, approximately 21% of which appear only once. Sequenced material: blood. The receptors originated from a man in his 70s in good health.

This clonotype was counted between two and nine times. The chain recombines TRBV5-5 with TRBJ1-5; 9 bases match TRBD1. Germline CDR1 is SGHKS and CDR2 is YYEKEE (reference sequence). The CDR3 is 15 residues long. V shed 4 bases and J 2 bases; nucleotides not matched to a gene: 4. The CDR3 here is CASSVQGAGNQPQHF. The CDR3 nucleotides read TGTGCCAGCAGCGTACAGGGGGCTGGCAATCAGCCCCAGCATTTT.

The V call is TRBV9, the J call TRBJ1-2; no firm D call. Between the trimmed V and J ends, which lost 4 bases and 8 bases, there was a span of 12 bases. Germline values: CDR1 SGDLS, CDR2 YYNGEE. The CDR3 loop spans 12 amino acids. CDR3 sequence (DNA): TGTGCCAGCAGCCCGACCGATTCCGGCTACACCTTC. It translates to CASSPTDSGYTF.

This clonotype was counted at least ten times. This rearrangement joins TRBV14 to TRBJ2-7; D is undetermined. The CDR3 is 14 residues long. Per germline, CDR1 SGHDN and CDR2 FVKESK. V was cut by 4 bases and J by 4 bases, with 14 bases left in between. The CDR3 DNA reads TGTGCCAGCAGCCTTATAAGGTCCCCTTACGAGCAGTACTTC. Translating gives CASSLIRSPYEQYF.

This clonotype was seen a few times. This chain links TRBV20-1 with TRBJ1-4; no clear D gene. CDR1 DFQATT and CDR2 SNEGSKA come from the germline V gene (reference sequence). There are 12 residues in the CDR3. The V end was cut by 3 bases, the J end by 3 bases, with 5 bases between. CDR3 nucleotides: TGCAGTGCTAGGGCTCCTAATGAAAAACTGTTTTTT. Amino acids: CSARAPNEKLFF.

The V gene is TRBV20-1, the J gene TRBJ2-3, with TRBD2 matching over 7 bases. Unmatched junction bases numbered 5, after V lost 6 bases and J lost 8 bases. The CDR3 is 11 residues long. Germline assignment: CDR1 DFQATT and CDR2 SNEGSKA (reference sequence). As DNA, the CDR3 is TGCAGTGCCCCACTAGCGCGTACGCAGTATTTT. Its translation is CSAPLARTQYF.

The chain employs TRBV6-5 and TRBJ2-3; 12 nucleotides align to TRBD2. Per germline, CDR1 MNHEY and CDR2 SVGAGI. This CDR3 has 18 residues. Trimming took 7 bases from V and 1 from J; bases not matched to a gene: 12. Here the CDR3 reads CASKFLAGGPGGTDTQYF. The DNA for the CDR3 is TGTGCCAGCAAGTTCCTAGCGGGAGGGCCTGGAGGCACAGATACGCAGTATTTT.

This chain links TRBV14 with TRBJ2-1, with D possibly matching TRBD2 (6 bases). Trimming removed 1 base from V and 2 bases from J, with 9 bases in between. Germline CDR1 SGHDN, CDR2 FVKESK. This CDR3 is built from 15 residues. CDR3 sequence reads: CASSQGAGTYNEQFF. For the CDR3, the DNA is TGTGCCAGCAGCCAAGGGGCGGGAACCTACAATGAGCAGTTCTTC.

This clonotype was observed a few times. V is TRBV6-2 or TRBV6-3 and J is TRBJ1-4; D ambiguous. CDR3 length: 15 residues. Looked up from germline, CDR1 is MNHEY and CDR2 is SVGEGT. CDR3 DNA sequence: TGTGCTACACGGGCTCTCGGACCAACTAATGAAAAACTGTTTTTT. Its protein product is CATRALGPTNEKLFF.

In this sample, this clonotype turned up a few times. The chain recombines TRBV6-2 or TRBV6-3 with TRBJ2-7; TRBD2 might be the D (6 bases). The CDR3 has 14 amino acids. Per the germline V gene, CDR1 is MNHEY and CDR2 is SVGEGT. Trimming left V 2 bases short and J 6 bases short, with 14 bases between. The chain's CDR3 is CASSYGAGLCEQYF. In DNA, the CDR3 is TGTGCCAGCAGTTACGGGGCGGGATTGTGCGAGCAGTACTTC.

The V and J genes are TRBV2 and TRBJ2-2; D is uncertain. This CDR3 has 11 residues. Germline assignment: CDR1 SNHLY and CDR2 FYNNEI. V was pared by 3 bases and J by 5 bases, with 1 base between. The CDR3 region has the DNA TGTGCCAGCAGTGAGACCGGGGAGCTGTTTTTT. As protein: CASSETGELFF.

The CDR3 spells CATSRDRGENYGYTF. The CDR3 DNA reads as TGTGCCACCAGCAGAGATCGGGGTGAAAACTATGGCTACACCTTC. The genes are TRBV15 and TRBJ1-2, with D hard to call. The V end lost 0 bases, the J end lost 2 bases, and 10 bases lay between the germline ends. This CDR3 has 15 amino acids. The germline CDR1 and CDR2 sequences are LNHNV and YYDKDF (reference sequence).

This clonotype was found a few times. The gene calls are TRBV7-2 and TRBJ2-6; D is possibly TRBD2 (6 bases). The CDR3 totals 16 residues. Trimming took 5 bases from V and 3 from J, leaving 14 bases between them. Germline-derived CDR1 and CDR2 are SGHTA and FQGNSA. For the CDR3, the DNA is TGTGCCAGCAGCCCCCAGACTAGACATGGGGCCAACGTCCTGACTTTC. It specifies CASSPQTRHGANVLTF.

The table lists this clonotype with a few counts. CDR3 DNA: TGTGCCAGCAGCGGACTAGCGGGAGAAATGAGTACGCAGTATTTT. Translating gives CASSGLAGEMSTQYF. This chain connects TRBV5-6 to TRBJ2-3, with 13 bases identical to TRBD2. Germline V gene lookup returns CDR1 SGHDT and CDR2 YYEEEE. The CDR3 consists of 15 residues. After removal of 4 bases from V and 8 bases from J, the junction contained 7 bases not matched to a gene.

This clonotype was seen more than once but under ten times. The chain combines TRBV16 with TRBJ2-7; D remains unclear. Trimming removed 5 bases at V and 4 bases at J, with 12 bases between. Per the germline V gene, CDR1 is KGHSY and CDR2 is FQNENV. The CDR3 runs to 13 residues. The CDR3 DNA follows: TGTGCCAGCAGCTACGGGCCTGCATACGAGCAGTACTTC. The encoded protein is CASSYGPAYEQYF.

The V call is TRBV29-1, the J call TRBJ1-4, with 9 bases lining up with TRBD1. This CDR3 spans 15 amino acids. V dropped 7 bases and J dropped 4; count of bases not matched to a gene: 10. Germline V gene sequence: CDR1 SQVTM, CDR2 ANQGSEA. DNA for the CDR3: TGCAGCGGTGGAGGGGGACAGGGACGTAATGAAAAACTGTTTTTT. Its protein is CSGGGGQGRNEKLFF.

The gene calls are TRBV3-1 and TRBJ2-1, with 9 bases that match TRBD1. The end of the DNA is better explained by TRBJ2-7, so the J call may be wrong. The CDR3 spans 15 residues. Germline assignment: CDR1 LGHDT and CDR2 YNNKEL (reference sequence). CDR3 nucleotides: TGTGCCAGCAGCCCGGAGGGACAGGGAGTTGTCGAGCAGTACTTC. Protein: CASSPEGQGVVEQYF.

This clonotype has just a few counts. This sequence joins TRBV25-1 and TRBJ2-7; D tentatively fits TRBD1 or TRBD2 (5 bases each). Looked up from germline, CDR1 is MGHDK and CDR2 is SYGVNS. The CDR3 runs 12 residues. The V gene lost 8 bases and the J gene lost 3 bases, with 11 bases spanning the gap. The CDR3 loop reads CASARDGYEQYF. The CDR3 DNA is TGTGCCAGCGCTCGGGACGGCTACGAGCAGTACTTC.

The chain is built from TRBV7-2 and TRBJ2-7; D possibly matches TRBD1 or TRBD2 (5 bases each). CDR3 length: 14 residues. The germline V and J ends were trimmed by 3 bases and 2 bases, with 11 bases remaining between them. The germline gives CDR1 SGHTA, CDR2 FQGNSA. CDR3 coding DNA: TGTGCCAGCAGCTTGGCCCGGGACCCCTACGAGCAGTACTTC. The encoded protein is CASSLARDPYEQYF.

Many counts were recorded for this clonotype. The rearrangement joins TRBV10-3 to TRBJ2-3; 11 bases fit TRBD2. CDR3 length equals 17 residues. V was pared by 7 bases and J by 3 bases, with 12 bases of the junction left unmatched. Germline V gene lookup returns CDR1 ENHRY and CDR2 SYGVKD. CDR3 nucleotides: TGTGCCATCAACCCAACTAGCGGGAGTCAGACTACAGATACGCAGTATTTT. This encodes CAINPTSGSQTTDTQYF.

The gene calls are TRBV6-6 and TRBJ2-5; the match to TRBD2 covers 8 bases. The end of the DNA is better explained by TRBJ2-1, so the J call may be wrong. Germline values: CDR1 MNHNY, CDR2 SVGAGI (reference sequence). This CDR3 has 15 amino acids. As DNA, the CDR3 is TGTGCCAGCAGTCGGGGACTAGTTTCCGGGTCTGAGCAGTTCTTC. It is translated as CASSRGLVSGSEQFF.

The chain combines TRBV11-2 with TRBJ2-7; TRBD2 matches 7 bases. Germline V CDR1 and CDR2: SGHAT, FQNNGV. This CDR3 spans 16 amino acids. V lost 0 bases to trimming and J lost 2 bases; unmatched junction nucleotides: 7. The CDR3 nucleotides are TGTGCCAGCAGCTTAGACCGGGGAGGGCTACCCTACGAGCAGTACTTC. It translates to CASSLDRGGLPYEQYF.

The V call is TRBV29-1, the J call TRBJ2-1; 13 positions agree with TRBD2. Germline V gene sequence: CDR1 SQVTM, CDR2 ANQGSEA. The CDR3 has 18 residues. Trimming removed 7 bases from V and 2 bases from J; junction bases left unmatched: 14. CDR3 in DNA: TGCAGCGCCGAAAGTGGACTAGCGGGAGCGTCGGCCTACAATGAGCAGTTCTTC. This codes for CSAESGLAGASAYNEQFF.

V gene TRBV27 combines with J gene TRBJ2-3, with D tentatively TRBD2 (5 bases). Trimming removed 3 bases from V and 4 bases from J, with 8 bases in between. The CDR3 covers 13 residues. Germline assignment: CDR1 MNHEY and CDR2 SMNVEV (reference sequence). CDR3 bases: TGTGCCAGCAGTTTTTCAGCGGCAGATACGCAGTATTTT. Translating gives CASSFSAADTQYF.

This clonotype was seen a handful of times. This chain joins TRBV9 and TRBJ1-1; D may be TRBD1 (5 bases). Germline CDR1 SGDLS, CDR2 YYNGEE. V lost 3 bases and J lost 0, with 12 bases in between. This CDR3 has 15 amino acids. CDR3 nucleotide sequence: TGTGCCAGCAGCGCGGGGGACCACATGAACACTGAAGCTTTCTTT. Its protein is CASSAGDHMNTEAFF.

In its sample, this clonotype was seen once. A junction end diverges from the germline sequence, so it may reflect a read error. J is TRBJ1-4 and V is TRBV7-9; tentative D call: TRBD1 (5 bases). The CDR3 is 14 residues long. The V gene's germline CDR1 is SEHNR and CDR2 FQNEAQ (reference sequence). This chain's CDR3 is CASSRDRDNEKPFF. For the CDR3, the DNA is TGTGCCAGCAGCCGGGACCGAGATAATGAAAAACCGTTTTTT.

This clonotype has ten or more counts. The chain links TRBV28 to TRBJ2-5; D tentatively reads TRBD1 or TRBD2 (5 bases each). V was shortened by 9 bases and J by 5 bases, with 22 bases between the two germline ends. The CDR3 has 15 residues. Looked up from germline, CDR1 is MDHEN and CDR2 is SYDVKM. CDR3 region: CASTESGTLGETQYF. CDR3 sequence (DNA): TGTGCCAGTACCGAATCCGGGACCCTAGGGGAGACCCAGTACTTC.

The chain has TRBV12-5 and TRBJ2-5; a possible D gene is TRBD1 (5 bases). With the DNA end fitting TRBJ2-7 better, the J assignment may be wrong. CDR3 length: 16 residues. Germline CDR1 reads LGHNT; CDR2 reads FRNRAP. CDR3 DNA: TGTGCTAGTGGTGATTTACAGGATGGCCTTAACTACGAGCAGTACTTC. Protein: CASGDLQDGLNYEQYF.

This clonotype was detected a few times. The CDR3 DNA reads as TGTGCCAGCAGTTCACCCGGGGGAGGCACAGATACGCAGTATTTT. Residues: CASSSPGGGTDTQYF. This chain connects TRBV6-5 to TRBJ2-3, with D possibly TRBD2 on 6 matching bases. CDR1 and CDR2 from the germline V gene are MNHEY and SVGAGI. V lost 4 bases and J 1 base, leaving 12 bases between the germline ends. The CDR3 is 15 amino acids.

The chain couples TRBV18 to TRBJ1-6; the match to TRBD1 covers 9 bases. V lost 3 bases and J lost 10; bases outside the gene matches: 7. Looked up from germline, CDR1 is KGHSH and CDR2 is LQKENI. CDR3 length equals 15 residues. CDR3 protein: CASSPDTGGLSPLHF. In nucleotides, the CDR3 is TGTGCCAGCTCACCGGACACAGGGGGCTTGTCACCCCTCCACTTT.

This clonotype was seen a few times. CDR3 DNA: TGTGCCAGCAGCTTAAATGGCGACCCCTCCTACGAGCAGTACTTC. Translated: CASSLNGDPSYEQYF. V and J are TRBV7-6 and TRBJ2-7; the D is unclear. The CDR3 spans 15 residues. Per the germline V gene, CDR1 is SGHVS and CDR2 is FNYEAQ. Trimming pared 2 bases from V and 0 bases from J, leaving 11 bases between.